This TCR beta chain was sequenced for a study of blood T cell repertoires in COVID-19. J gave up 0 bases and V 2 bases, and 4 bases lay outside the gene matches. The CDR3 is 17 amino acids. CDR1 and CDR2 (germline): SGHTA, FQGNSA. Profiled with immunoSEQ multiplex PCR; TCRdb holds only in-frame clones, not every one. The repertoire holds about 92,000 clones, with approximately 85% as singletons. The sample was peripheral blood. The TCR originated in a human donor in a cohort sampled during active COVID-19. The rearrangement links TRBV7-2 to TRBJ2-3, with TRBD2 matching 11 bases. For the CDR3, the DNA is TGTGCCAGCAGCTTACAGGCTAGCGGGGGGAGCACAGATACGCAGTATTTT. Its translation is CASSLQASGGSTDTQYF.